The text below deals with one T cell receptor beta chain. This sample stems from a study of blood T cell repertoires in COVID-19. Study details: In each case, the material was cDNA or gDNA derived from T cells, B-cell-depleted T cells, or PBMCs.

The table came from immunoSEQ multiplex PCR; TCRdb's copy has only in-frame clones and leaves some out. The sample lists 99,000 or so clones, approximately 80% occurring once. Trimming stripped 1 base from V and 0 bases from J, with 9 bases between. The CDR3 consists of 15 residues. Germline assignment: CDR1 MNHNS and CDR2 SASEGT. Specimen: peripheral blood. The rearrangement uses TRBV6-1 and TRBJ1-2; D is possibly TRBD1 (6 bases). The TCR was taken from a woman older than 75 with active or convalescent COVID-19. CDR3 amino acids: CASSEGPGANYGYTF. In nucleotides, the CDR3 is TGTGCCAGCAGTGAAGGCCCAGGGGCTAACTATGGCTACACCTTC.